The T cell receptor (beta chain) described here comes from a study of shared clonotypes between healthy human individuals. CDR1 and CDR2 from the germline V gene are LGHNA and YNFKEQ. This CDR3 has 14 residues. V lost 1 base to trimming and J lost 5 bases, with 11 bases between them. This table comes from immunoSEQ multiplex PCR, and its TCRdb copy is limited to in-frame clones, with some not included. Among more than 550,000 clones listed, about 90% were seen once. The table lists this clone with a count of one. Both CD45RO+ cells and CCR7-negative CD45RA+ TemRA cells were combined to make up CD8 memory.

Sequenced material: memory CD8+ T cells from PBMCs. Subset reported: CD45RO+ cells pooled with CCR7-negative TemRA cells. The chain joins TRBV4-2 to TRBJ1-1; no definite D call. This clonotype originated in a man aged 18 to 29 in good health. Some clones in this sample may be carry-over from other donors' samples. CDR3 protein: CASSQVSGRTEAFF. The CDR3, as DNA: TGTGCCAGCAGCCAAGTCTCCGGTAGAACTGAAGCTTTCTTT.